The 11 T cell receptor beta chains below all came from one sample that was sequenced in a study of OX40 agonist ivuxolimab in advanced cancers. Produced via immunoSEQ multiplex PCR; TCRdb's table is partial and in-frame only. This table has 35,000 to 55,000 clones, over 80% appearing once. The sample in question was CD4+ or CD8+ T cells sorted from blood, obtained in a trial of the OX40 agonist ivuxolimab. These receptors came from an adult with an advanced solid tumor such as melanoma, head and neck, liver or kidney cancer.

The V and J genes are TRBV4-3 and TRBJ1-4; tentatively, D is TRBD1 (5 bases). This CDR3 is 16 amino acids long. The germline V gene encodes CDR1 LGHNA and CDR2 YSLEER. Trimming cost V 0 bases and J 10 bases, with 18 bases left between them. The CDR3 reads CASSQDPRGDGGKLFF. CDR3 bases: TGCGCCAGCAGCCAAGACCCTAGAGGGGATGGAGGAAAACTGTTTTTT.

This clone has a single count. The gene calls are TRBV6-4 and TRBJ2-1; tentatively, D is TRBD2 (6 bases). This CDR3 is 11 amino acids long. V lost 10 bases and J 10 bases, leaving 14 bases between the germline ends. Per germline, CDR1 MRHNA and CDR2 SNTAGT. The CDR3 DNA reads as TGTGCCACCAAGACGCGGGAAGAGCAGTTCTTC. It is translated as CATKTREEQFF.

The J gene is TRBJ2-3, the V gene TRBV19; 11 nucleotides agree with TRBD2. This CDR3 has 21 amino acids. Germline V gene sequence: CDR1 LNHDA, CDR2 SQIVND (reference sequence). The junction had 22 bases not matched to a gene; V was cut back by 3 bases and J by 5 bases. CDR3 in DNA: TGTGCCAGTAGTATCCTGGATACCGCCCCTCTACTAGCGGGAGAAGGAGATACGCAGTATTTT. Translated, it gives CASSILDTAPLLAGEGDTQYF.

V and J are TRBV7-7 and TRBJ2-1; D unresolved. Trimming took 1 base from V and 6 from J, leaving 7 bases between them. In germline, CDR1 is SSHAT, CDR2 FNYEAQ (reference sequence). This CDR3 is built from 13 residues. CDR3 sequence reads: CASSLGSTNEQFF. The CDR3 nucleotides read TGTGCCAGCAGCTTAGGATCTACCAATGAGCAGTTCTTC.

In this sample, this clone turned up a few times. The chain carries TRBV9 and TRBJ1-2, with 8 bases fitting TRBD1. Trimming at V came to 3 bases and at J to 7 bases, leaving 14 bases not matched to a gene. The CDR3 runs 16 residues. Germline CDR1 reads SGDLS; CDR2 reads YYNGEE. This CDR3 is CASSDFAVGQGAGYTF. The CDR3 bases are TGTGCCAGCAGCGACTTTGCTGTTGGCCAGGGGGCTGGCTACACCTTC.

Only a few counts were recorded for this clone. V and J are TRBV9 and TRBJ2-5; 8 bases are shared with TRBD1. CDR1 is SGDLS and CDR2 is YYNGEE in the germline V gene. V lost 0 bases and J lost 11; bases outside the gene matches: 12. The CDR3 is 15 amino acids. This chain's CDR3 is CASSVGGTGAEEQYF. The CDR3 coding sequence is TGTGCCAGCAGCGTAGGGGGGACAGGCGCGGAAGAGCAGTACTTC.

The rearrangement joins TRBV5-4 to TRBJ1-3, with D unclear. In germline, CDR1 is SGHNT, CDR2 YYREEE (reference sequence). The CDR3 extends over 17 amino acids. With 0 bases removed from V and 2 bases from J, the gap between germline ends came to 15 bases. CDR3 protein: CASSLGAPGSAGNTIYF. In nucleotides, the CDR3 is TGTGCCAGCAGCTTGGGGGCCCCGGGGTCGGCTGGAAACACCATATATTTT.

The J gene is TRBJ2-3, the V gene TRBV7-6; D is uncertain. Germline V lookup: CDR1 SGHVS, CDR2 FNYEAQ. The V end was cut by 0 bases, the J end by 1 base, with 11 bases between. CDR3 length equals 16 residues. CDR3 DNA: TGTGCCAGCAGCTTAGCACTACCTCCCGGCACAGATACGCAGTATTTT. Amino acids: CASSLALPPGTDTQYF.

V is TRBV9 and J is TRBJ2-1, with D uncertain. The CDR3 length is 11 residues. Germline assignment: CDR1 SGDLS and CDR2 YYNGEE. Trimming took off 0 bases at V and 5 bases at J, with 0 bases between the two ends. As DNA, the CDR3 is TGTGCCAGCAGCGTAGACAATGAGCAGTTCTTC. This encodes CASSVDNEQFF.

The V call is TRBV12-5, the J call TRBJ1-1; possible D gene TRBD1, 5 bases. Germline CDR1 reads LGHNT; CDR2 reads FRNRAP. Between the trimmed V and J ends, which lost 0 bases and 4 bases, there was a span of 9 bases. CDR3 size: 14 residues. CDR3 in amino acids: CASGLVLGGTEAFF. The CDR3 DNA follows: TGTGCTAGTGGTTTGGTTTTGGGGGGCACTGAAGCTTTCTTT.

This clone turned up a few times. This rearrangement joins TRBV6-4 to TRBJ1-2, with a weak D call TRBD1 (5 bases). From germline, CDR1 is MRHNA and CDR2 SNTAGT. V lost 0 bases and J lost 8, with 16 bases in between. The CDR3 spans 15 residues. The CDR3 DNA sequence: TGTGCCAGCAGTGACTCGAATCGGGGGGTCGACGGCTACACCTTC. This sequence encodes CASSDSNRGVDGYTF.